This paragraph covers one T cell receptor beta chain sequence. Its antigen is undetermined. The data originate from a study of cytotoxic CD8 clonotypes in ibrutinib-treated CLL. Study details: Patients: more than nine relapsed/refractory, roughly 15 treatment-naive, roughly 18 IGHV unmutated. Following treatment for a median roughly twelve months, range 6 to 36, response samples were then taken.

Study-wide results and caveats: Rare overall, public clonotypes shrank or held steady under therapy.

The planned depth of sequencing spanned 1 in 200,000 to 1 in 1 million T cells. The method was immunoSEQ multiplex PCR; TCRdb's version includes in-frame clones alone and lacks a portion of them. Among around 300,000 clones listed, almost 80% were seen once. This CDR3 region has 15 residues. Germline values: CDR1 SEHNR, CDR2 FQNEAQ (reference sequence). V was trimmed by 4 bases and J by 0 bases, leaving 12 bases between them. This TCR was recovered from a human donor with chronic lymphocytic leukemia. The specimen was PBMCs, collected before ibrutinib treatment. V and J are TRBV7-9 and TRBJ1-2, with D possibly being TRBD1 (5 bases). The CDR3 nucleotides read TGTGCCAGCAGCTATACAAGGGGTCCTAACTATGGCTACACCTTC. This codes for CASSYTRGPNYGYTF.